The text below deals with one T cell receptor (beta chain). This sample is part of a study of shared clonotypes between healthy human individuals. CDR3 length: 12 amino acids. V lost 5 bases to trimming and J lost 6 bases, with 10 bases between them. Germline V gene data show CDR1 as SQVTM and CDR2 as ANQGSEA. Some clones are missing from TCRdb's copy, which holds only in-frame ones; the method was immunoSEQ multiplex PCR. In the table there are about 2.5 million clones, around 92% of which are singletons. Sequencing was carried out using naive CD4+ T cells from PBMCs. As for subset: CD45RA+ positively selected. V gene TRBV29-1 combines with J gene TRBJ2-2; D may be TRBD1 or TRBD2 (5 bases each). The TCR was taken from a man aged 18 to 30 in good health. Some clones in this sample may be carry-over from other donors' samples. The CDR3 reads CSVRKGPGELFF. The DNA for the CDR3 is TGCAGCGTTCGGAAGGGACCCGGGGAGCTGTTTTTT.